This T cell receptor beta chain was captured in a study of T cells after yellow fever vaccination. The wider study: With SMART-Seq v4 Ultra Low Input, the fractions containing low cell numbers were prepared.

Concerning this clonotype: The antigen is undetermined.

TCRdb independently ran MiXCR on the 5' RACE reads; one entry per CDR3 protein. Of 450,000 to 550,000 distinct CDR3 sequences detected, around a fifth appear once; the ten largest clones hold 16%. Deletions cut 0 bases from V and 6 bases from J, with 10 bases between. The CDR3 length is 13 residues. Germline V gene data show CDR1 as SGDLS and CDR2 as YYNGEE. Study results and limitations: Abundant bulk-derived clonotypes could contaminate FACS-sorted repertoires.

Specimen: PBMCs, collected 21 days after the first yellow fever vaccination. This clonotype originated in a man aged 18 to 29 who received the YFV17D yellow fever vaccine. The V call is TRBV9, the J call TRBJ2-7; no definite D call. In DNA form, the CDR3 reads TGTGCCAGCAGCGTAGTAGGGTACGGCGAGCAGTACTTC. This gives the protein CASSVVGYGEQYF.